These 21 T cell receptor beta chains came from one sample sequenced in a study of T cell responses to AZD1222 COVID-19 vaccine. Clones were sequenced by immunoSEQ multiplex PCR, and TCRdb holds only the in-frame ones, with some missing. The sample holds about 130,000 clones, about 90% seen once. Here the sequenced sample was peripheral blood, taken on day 0 of AZD1222 vaccination. The receptor source for this set is an adult in good health.

The chain joins TRBV19 to TRBJ1-2, with D uncertain. Germline CDR1 reads LNHDA; CDR2 reads SQIVND (reference sequence). The CDR3 is 13 residues long. Trimming removed 2 bases at V and 7 bases at J, with 11 bases between. This chain's CDR3 is CASSILGVAGYTF. The CDR3 bases are TGTGCCAGTAGTATACTAGGAGTGGCTGGCTACACCTTC.

The gene calls are TRBV4-3 and TRBJ2-7; possible D gene TRBD2, 6 bases. V shed 1 base and J shed 5 bases, with 12 bases lying between them. This CDR3 has 14 residues. Per germline, CDR1 LGHNA and CDR2 YSLEER. The CDR3 protein is CASSQVPGGDEQYF. Written as DNA, the CDR3 is TGCGCCAGCAGCCAAGTCCCCGGAGGGGACGAGCAGTACTTC.

The chain recombines TRBV12-5 with TRBJ2-2, with TRBD2 identical over 7 bases. Germline CDR1 is LGHNT and CDR2 is FRNRAP. V lost 1 base and J lost 7; bases outside the gene matches: 6. This CDR3 is 15 amino acids long. CDR3 coding DNA: TGTGCTAGTGGTTTGGCACCGGGGAGGGTCGGGGAGCTGTTTTTT. Translation gives CASGLAPGRVGELFF.

The chain joins TRBV30 to TRBJ1-2; unclear D gene. With 1 base removed from V and 2 bases from J, the gap between germline ends came to 11 bases. The CDR3 runs to 14 residues. Per the germline V gene, CDR1 is GTSNPN and CDR2 is SVGIG (reference sequence). The DNA of the CDR3 is TGTGCCTGGAGTGCCTCCCCACTGAACTATGGCTACACCTTC. This translates into CAWSASPLNYGYTF.

The chain couples TRBV6-5 to TRBJ1-2, with D possibly matching TRBD1 (6 bases). V was cut by 2 bases and J by 5 bases, with 12 bases left in between. The CDR3 length is 14 residues. Germline lookup yields CDR1 MNHEY and CDR2 SVGAGI. CDR3 loop: CASSYTTGGYGYTF. The CDR3 nucleotides read TGTGCCAGCAGTTACACGACAGGAGGTTATGGCTACACCTTC.

This chain uses TRBV23-1 with TRBJ2-3; D is possibly TRBD1 or TRBD2 (5 bases each). TRBV23-1 is known as an ORF, though its function is uncertain. The ends were cut back, 7 bases at V and 6 bases at J, with 14 bases in the middle. The CDR3 length is 13 residues. Written as DNA, the CDR3 is TGCGCCAGCAAGTCACCTGGGACGGATACGCAGTATTTT. It specifies CASKSPGTDTQYF.

This chain connects TRBV19 to TRBJ1-1; D gene uncertain. Germline-derived CDR1 and CDR2 are LNHDA and SQIVND (reference sequence). The CDR3 sequence is 12 residues long. V was shortened by 3 bases and J by 8 bases, with 10 bases between the two germline ends. The CDR3: CASSMRDLEAFF. CDR3 coding DNA: TGTGCCAGTAGTATGCGGGATCTCGAAGCTTTCTTT.

This chain connects TRBV29-1 to TRBJ1-1; no definite D call. The CDR3 sequence is 13 residues long. Trimming left V 7 bases short and J 1 base short, with 13 bases between. Germline CDR1 and CDR2: SQVTM and ANQGSEA. The CDR3 reads CSAAEGANTEAFF. The DNA for the CDR3 is TGCAGCGCTGCCGAGGGAGCGAACACTGAAGCTTTCTTT.

V and J are TRBV7-8 and TRBJ1-4; 7 nucleotides line up with TRBD1. The junction had 16 bases not matched to a gene; V was cut back by 5 bases and J by 7 bases. There are 17 residues in the CDR3. Per germline, CDR1 SGHVS and CDR2 FQNEAQ. For the CDR3, the DNA is TGTGCCAGCAGCAAACTCCTAACAGGGGTTGGGCGTGAAAAACTGTTTTTT. It yields the protein CASSKLLTGVGREKLFF. Full variable domain (missing parts from reference TRBV7-8 and TRBJ1-4): GAGVSQSPRYKVAKRGQDVALRCDPISGHVSLFWYQQALGQGPEFLTYFQNEAQLDKSGLPSDRFFAERPEGSVSTLKIQRTQQEDSAVYLCASSKLLTGVGREKLFFGSGTQLSVL.

This clone has a handful of counts. The rearrangement uses TRBV2 and TRBJ2-7; D might be TRBD2 (5 bases). V lost 8 bases and J lost 6, with 5 bases in between. Germline assignment: CDR1 SNHLY and CDR2 FYNNEI. This CDR3 has 9 amino acids. The CDR3 coding sequence is TGTGCCAGCGGGAGCGAGCAGTACTTC. It is translated as CASGSEQYF.

The rearrangement links TRBV7-9 to TRBJ1-6; TRBD1 aligns across 7 bases. This CDR3 spans 15 amino acids. Germline lookup yields CDR1 SEHNR and CDR2 FQNEAQ (reference sequence). Unmatched junction bases numbered 9, after V lost 6 bases and J lost 7 bases. CDR3 sequence (DNA): TGTGCCAGCAGTCTAGAAGGGGACAGAAATTCACCCCTCCACTTT. Protein product: CASSLEGDRNSPLHF.

This chain connects TRBV10-2 to TRBJ1-5, with D possibly being TRBD1 (6 bases). The CDR3 is 18 amino acids. Trimming removed 3 bases at V and 0 bases at J, with 18 bases between. Germline values: CDR1 WSHSY, CDR2 SAAADI. CDR3 residues: CASSDTDSGMYSNQPQHF. CDR3 bases: TGCGCCAGCAGTGATACGGACAGCGGAATGTATAGCAATCAGCCCCAGCATTTT.

This clone was seen a single time. V gene TRBV12-3 or TRBV12-4 combines with J gene TRBJ2-1, with D unresolved. The CDR3 extends over 12 amino acids. V dropped 2 bases and J dropped 4 bases, with 3 bases sitting between them. CDR3 bases: TGTGCCAGCAGTTTAACATACAATGAGCAGTTCTTC. The encoded protein is CASSLTYNEQFF.

This clone was seen just once. CDR3 DNA: TGTGCCACCAGCAGAGCCCAGGAGTACACTGAAGCTTTCTTT. This encodes CATSRAQEYTEAFF. The chain carries TRBV15 and TRBJ1-1; D is unresolved. CDR1 and CDR2 from the germline V gene are LNHNV and YYDKDF (reference sequence). V lost 1 base and J 3 bases, leaving 9 bases between the germline ends. This CDR3 has 14 residues.

The rearrangement links TRBV2 to TRBJ2-7; 7 bases match TRBD2. Per the germline V gene, CDR1 is SNHLY and CDR2 is FYNNEI. The CDR3 has 12 amino acids. The CDR3 region is CATGGNSYEQYF. The CDR3 DNA is TGTGCTACGGGGGGTAACTCCTACGAGCAGTACTTC.

This chain links TRBV30 with TRBJ2-1; 8 nucleotides match TRBD2. The junction had 4 bases not matched to a gene; V was cut back by 0 bases and J by 6 bases. CDR1 is GTSNPN, CDR2 SVGIG, per germline (reference sequence). The CDR3 length is 14 residues. The CDR3: CAWSVERELNEQFF. For the CDR3, the DNA is TGTGCCTGGAGTGTCGAGCGGGAGCTCAATGAGCAGTTCTTC. The full variable domain, completed using reference TRBV30 and TRBJ2-1, is SQTIHQWPATLVQPVGSPLSLECTVEGTSNPNLYWYRQAAGRGLQLLFYSVGIGQISSEVPQNLSASRPQDRQFILSSKKLLLSDSGFYLCAWSVERELNEQFFGPGTRLTVL.

The chain has TRBV4-3 and TRBJ2-5, with 7 bases fitting TRBD2. V shed 0 bases, J shed 4 bases, and the junction held 11 bases outside the gene matches. The CDR3 extends over 17 amino acids. Germline V gives CDR1 LGHNA, CDR2 YSLEER. CDR3 nucleotides: TGCGCCAGCAGCCAAGATCTCGACAGCGGGGAGGGAGAGACCCAGTACTTC. It yields the protein CASSQDLDSGEGETQYF.

The V gene is TRBV7-8, the J gene TRBJ2-7, with TRBD2 matching 7 bases. Looked up from germline, CDR1 is SGHVS and CDR2 is FQNEAQ. The CDR3 runs to 12 residues. Losses at the gene ends were 6 bases for V and 2 bases for J; bases not matched to a gene: 1. CDR3 loop: CASSGRAYEQYF. CDR3 DNA sequence: TGTGCCAGCAGTGGGAGGGCCTACGAGCAGTACTTC. Full variable domain (missing parts from reference TRBV7-8 and TRBJ2-7): GAGVSQSPRYKVAKRGQDVALRCDPISGHVSLFWYQQALGQGPEFLTYFQNEAQLDKSGLPSDRFFAERPEGSVSTLKIQRTQQEDSAVYLCASSGRAYEQYFGPGTRLTVT.

This chain connects TRBV9 to TRBJ1-4, with D unresolved. The V gene's germline CDR1 is SGDLS and CDR2 YYNGEE. The CDR3 runs to 15 residues. Between the trimmed V and J ends, which lost 0 bases and 8 bases, there was a span of 14 bases. As DNA, the CDR3 is TGTGCCAGCAGCGTAGAGGGCAGGTCGAAGGAAAAACTGTTTTTT. Its protein is CASSVEGRSKEKLFF.

The rearrangement joins TRBV19 to TRBJ1-5; no clear D gene. Trimming removed 7 bases at V and 7 bases at J, with 14 bases between. The CDR3 length is 13 residues. Germline V lookup: CDR1 LNHDA, CDR2 SQIVND (reference sequence). The CDR3 DNA is TGTGCCAGTACGGGATCAATAAACCAGCCCCAGCATTTT. It encodes CASTGSINQPQHF.

CDR3 DNA sequence: TGTGCCAGCAGTTTATCCAACAAGGCAGGGGGCTGGTCTGGCTACACCTTC. This codes for CASSLSNKAGGWSGYTF. The rearrangement links TRBV27 to TRBJ1-2, with 8 bases lining up with TRBD1. Per the germline V gene, CDR1 is MNHEY and CDR2 is SMNVEV (reference sequence). V dropped 0 bases and J dropped 7; count of bases not matched to a gene: 13. This CDR3 is built from 17 residues.